This T cell receptor beta chain was obtained from a study of blood T cell repertoires in COVID-19. As for the study in general: Sites in the United States, Italy and Spain provided acute and convalescent COVID-19 samples. In each case, the material was cDNA or gDNA derived from T cells, B-cell-depleted T cells, or PBMCs.

V shed 2 bases, J shed 1 base, and the junction held 3 bases outside the gene matches. CDR1 is GTSNPN, CDR2 SVGIG, per germline (reference sequence). This CDR3 comprises 14 residues. Original handling: Amplified reference gene primers provided the basis for estimating nucleated cell counts. This table comes from immunoSEQ multiplex PCR, and its TCRdb copy is limited to in-frame clones, with some not included. V and J calls and clone size follow that table, whereas D and trimming were derived from the DNA. Of around 130,000 clones listed, around 87% are singletons. V is TRBV30 and J is TRBJ2-7, with TRBD1 identical over 9 bases. This TCR was sampled from a man aged 70-80 years with active COVID-19. What was sequenced was peripheral blood. CDR3 loop: CAWSTGTGSYEQYF. CDR3 bases: TGTGCCTGGAGTACCGGGACAGGGTCCTACGAGCAGTACTTC.